These T cell receptor beta chains were read from a single sample in a study of blood T cell repertoires in COVID-19. Here immunoSEQ multiplex PCR was the method, and the copy in TCRdb shows in-frame clones only, minus some. The data show about 140,000 clones, over 80% seen once. The sample consisted of peripheral blood. The receptors stem from a woman aged 80 or over with acute or convalescent COVID-19. The CDR3 runs from the conserved cysteine through the conserved F or W. Each record gives: J gene, clone size, D gene, V gene, CDR3 DNA, CDR3 protein. The D gene is left open where the match is weak. Expanded clones are given a class, and other clones once, few, many or no size at all.

J gene: TRBJ2-3
clone size: .
D gene: .
V gene: TRBV5-1
CDR3 DNA: TGCGCCAGCAGCTTGGCGCAGAGCACAGATACGCAGTATTTT
CDR3 protein: CASSLAQSTDTQYF

J gene: TRBJ1-3
clone size: .
D gene: .
V gene: TRBV5-6
CDR3 DNA: TGTGCCAGCAGCTTTAGGGGGGGATCTGGAAACACCATATATTTT
CDR3 protein: CASSFRGGSGNTIYF

J gene: TRBJ1-5
clone size: .
D gene: .
V gene: TRBV19
CDR3 DNA: TGTGCCAGTAGTATGGTACAGGTCCATCAGCCCCAGCATTTT
CDR3 protein: CASSMVQVHQPQHF

J gene: TRBJ2-3
clone size: .
D gene: .
V gene: TRBV6-1
CDR3 DNA: TGTGCCAGCAGTGACCGCGGCAGGGCAGATACGCAGTATTTT
CDR3 protein: CASSDRGRADTQYF

J gene: TRBJ1-1
clone size: .
D gene: .
V gene: TRBV27
CDR3 DNA: TGTGCCAGCAGTCCGTACAGGGCAATGAACACTGAAGCTTTCTTT
CDR3 protein: CASSPYRAMNTEAFF

J gene: TRBJ1-2
clone size: .
D gene: TRBD1
V gene: TRBV7-9
CDR3 DNA: TGTGCCAGCAGCTTGGGGACAGGGACCGGCTACACCTTC
CDR3 protein: CASSLGTGTGYTF

J gene: TRBJ1-5
clone size: .
D gene: TRBD1
V gene: TRBV5-6
CDR3 DNA: TGTGCCAGCAGCCAGGGACAGGGGGCGTTTCAGCCCCAGCATTTT
CDR3 protein: CASSQGQGAFQPQHF

J gene: TRBJ1-1
clone size: .
D gene: TRBD1
V gene: TRBV18
CDR3 DNA: TGTGCCAGCTCACCTGGACAGGGAAGGGACACTGAAGCTTTCTTT
CDR3 protein: CASSPGQGRDTEAFF

J gene: TRBJ2-3
clone size: .
D gene: TRBD2
V gene: TRBV2
CDR3 DNA: TGTGCCAGCACCGAAGGACTAGCGGGGGGGCGGGATACGCAGTATTTT
CDR3 protein: CASTEGLAGGRDTQYF

J gene: TRBJ1-1
clone size: .
D gene: .
V gene: TRBV7-2
CDR3 DNA: TGTGCCAGCAGTTACGCAGGGATAGACACTGAAGCTTTCTTT
CDR3 protein: CASSYAGIDTEAFF

J gene: TRBJ2-2
clone size: few
D gene: TRBD1
V gene: TRBV5-1
CDR3 DNA: TGCGCCAGCAGCCTGTTGGGAAGGACAGGGGGGAACACCGGGGAGCTGTTTTTT
CDR3 protein: CASSLLGRTGGNTGELFF

J gene: TRBJ1-2
clone size: .
D gene: TRBD1
V gene: TRBV28
CDR3 DNA: TGTGCCAGCCAGACAGGGGGCGTCTATGGCTACACCTTC
CDR3 protein: CASQTGGVYGYTF

J gene: TRBJ2-7
clone size: .
D gene: .
V gene: TRBV5-1
CDR3 DNA: TGCGCCAGCAGCTTGGGGGTTAGCGCCTACGAGCAGTACTTC
CDR3 protein: CASSLGVSAYEQYF

J gene: TRBJ1-1
clone size: .
D gene: .
V gene: TRBV14
CDR3 DNA: TGTGCCAGCAGCCAAGGGGCGAGAACTGAAGCTTTCTTT
CDR3 protein: CASSQGARTEAFF

J gene: TRBJ2-1
clone size: .
D gene: .
V gene: TRBV12-2
CDR3 DNA: TGTGCAAGTCGCTTAGCGCTGCTAGCGTTCAACAATGAGCAGTTCTTC
CDR3 protein: CASRLALLAFNNEQFF

J gene: TRBJ2-1
clone size: .
D gene: .
V gene: TRBV30
CDR3 DNA: TGTGCCTGGAGGCGGGCTGGGACCTACAATGAGCAGTTCTTC
CDR3 protein: CAWRRAGTYNEQFF

J gene: TRBJ2-7
clone size: .
D gene: TRBD1
V gene: TRBV11-2
CDR3 DNA: TGTGCCAGCAGCTTAGGGACAGGGTATATTGAGCAGTACTTC
CDR3 protein: CASSLGTGYIEQYF

J gene: TRBJ1-6
clone size: few
D gene: .
V gene: TRBV7-6
CDR3 DNA: TGTGCCAGCAGCTTAGGACAGGCCCCTGATTCACCCCTCCACTTT
CDR3 protein: CASSLGQAPDSPLHF

J gene: TRBJ1-6
clone size: .
D gene: TRBD1
V gene: TRBV7-2
CDR3 DNA: TGTGCCAGCAGCTTATTTAGGACAGGAGATTCACCCCTCCACTTT
CDR3 protein: CASSLFRTGDSPLHF

J gene: TRBJ1-1
clone size: .
D gene: .
V gene: TRBV6-5
CDR3 DNA: TGTGCCAGCAATATGGGACAAAACACTGAAGCTTTCTTT
CDR3 protein: CASNMGQNTEAFF

J gene: TRBJ2-3
clone size: .
D gene: .
V gene: TRBV7-7
CDR3 DNA: TGTGCTAGTCAGGGGTCTAGTTCAGATACGCAGTATTTT
CDR3 protein: CASQGSSSDTQYF

J gene: TRBJ1-2
clone size: .
D gene: TRBD1
V gene: TRBV2
CDR3 DNA: TGTGCCAGCAGCCTCCAGGGGGGCCCCTATGGCTACACCTTC
CDR3 protein: CASSLQGGPYGYTF

J gene: TRBJ1-2
clone size: .
D gene: .
V gene: TRBV6-2/TRBV6-3
CDR3 DNA: TGTGCCAGCAGTTACCGCCAGAACTATGGCTACACCTTC
CDR3 protein: CASSYRQNYGYTF

J gene: TRBJ1-2
clone size: .
D gene: .
V gene: TRBV19
CDR3 DNA: TGTGCCAGTAGATGGGACACGTCGAGTTTCTATGGCTACACCTTC
CDR3 protein: CASRWDTSSFYGYTF

J gene: TRBJ1-1
clone size: .
D gene: .
V gene: TRBV19
CDR3 DNA: TGTGCCAGTAGTCTAGACCGGGACACCTTGAACACTGAAGCTTTCTTT
CDR3 protein: CASSLDRDTLNTEAFF

J gene: TRBJ1-5
clone size: .
D gene: .
V gene: TRBV27
CDR3 DNA: TGTGCCAGCGGCCGCGGTAGTGTCAGGGATCAGCCCCAGCATTTT
CDR3 protein: CASGRGSVRDQPQHF

J gene: TRBJ1-2
clone size: medium-sized
D gene: .
V gene: TRBV9
CDR3 DNA: TGTGCCAGCAGCGCCCCTTCTGGCTACACCTTC
CDR3 protein: CASSAPSGYTF

J gene: TRBJ1-2
clone size: .
D gene: TRBD1
V gene: TRBV9
CDR3 DNA: TGTGCCAGCAGCGTAGGAGGGACAGCTAACTATGGCTACACCTTC
CDR3 protein: CASSVGGTANYGYTF

J gene: TRBJ1-2
clone size: once
D gene: TRBD1
V gene: TRBV27
CDR3 DNA: TGTGCCAGCAGTCTAAACAGGGGGCGCGGGCACTATGGCTACACCTTC
CDR3 protein: CASSLNRGRGHYGYTF

J gene: TRBJ2-5
clone size: .
D gene: .
V gene: TRBV5-1
CDR3 DNA: TGCGCCAGCAGCTCCCAGGGGGGCCAGCCTTTAGAGACCCAGTACTTC
CDR3 protein: CASSSQGGQPLETQYF

J gene: TRBJ2-5
clone size: .
D gene: TRBD2
V gene: TRBV3-1/TRBV3-2
CDR3 DNA: TGTGCCAGCAGCCAAGTTGTGGCTAGCGGGGGTCAAGAGACCCAGTACTTC
CDR3 protein: CASSQVVASGGQETQYF

J gene: TRBJ1-2
clone size: once
D gene: .
V gene: TRBV28
CDR3 DNA: TGTGCCAGCAGTGCCCTCAAAGGGGCGTCATATCAACTCTATGGCTACACCTTC
CDR3 protein: CASSALKGASYQLYGYTF

J gene: TRBJ1-2
clone size: few
D gene: .
V gene: TRBV6-4
CDR3 DNA: TGTGCCAGCAGACCTACGAAGATATATGGCTACACCTTC
CDR3 protein: CASRPTKIYGYTF

J gene: TRBJ1-2
clone size: once
D gene: TRBD1
V gene: TRBV5-1
CDR3 DNA: TGCGCCAGCAGCCCCAGGGGGCCCCGGGGCTATGGCTACACCTTC
CDR3 protein: CASSPRGPRGYGYTF

J gene: TRBJ2-1
clone size: .
D gene: TRBD2
V gene: TRBV7-3
CDR3 DNA: TGTGCCAGCAGGTCGCGGGGGGCCAAGGCTTACAATGAGCAGTTCTTC
CDR3 protein: CASRSRGAKAYNEQFF

J gene: TRBJ1-5
clone size: .
D gene: .
V gene: TRBV4-1
CDR3 DNA: TGCGCCAGCAGCCTTGTGAGGGGCAATCAGCCCCAGCATTTT
CDR3 protein: CASSLVRGNQPQHF

J gene: TRBJ1-1
clone size: .
D gene: .
V gene: TRBV19
CDR3 DNA: TGTGCCAGTGGATCCTGGATTCCGGGTACTGAAGCTTTCTTT
CDR3 protein: CASGSWIPGTEAFF

J gene: TRBJ2-5
clone size: .
D gene: TRBD2
V gene: TRBV3-1/TRBV3-2
CDR3 DNA: TGTGCCAGCAGCCAAGATCAGAGACTAGCGGGGGGGCTCGTGACCCAGTACTTC
CDR3 protein: CASSQDQRLAGGLVTQYF

J gene: TRBJ2-1
clone size: .
D gene: .
V gene: TRBV24-1
CDR3 DNA: TGTGCCACCGTGGACCCCGGAGGGGAGCAGTTCTTC
CDR3 protein: CATVDPGGEQFF

J gene: TRBJ1-6
clone size: .
D gene: TRBD1
V gene: TRBV6-1
CDR3 DNA: TGTGCCAGCAGTAGGGACAGGGGTAATTCACCCCTCCACTTT
CDR3 protein: CASSRDRGNSPLHF

J gene: TRBJ1-4
clone size: .
D gene: .
V gene: TRBV14
CDR3 DNA: TGTGCCAGCAGCCAAGATGTGCTTGGTGGGGGCCGGGATGAAAAACTGTTTTTT
CDR3 protein: CASSQDVLGGGRDEKLFF

J gene: TRBJ1-2
clone size: .
D gene: .
V gene: TRBV9
CDR3 DNA: TGTGCCAGCAGCCCCGGGGGTAGAGAGACCAACTATGGCTACACCTTC
CDR3 protein: CASSPGGRETNYGYTF

J gene: TRBJ1-2
clone size: few
D gene: .
V gene: TRBV30
CDR3 DNA: TGTGCCTGGAGTCCCGGCGGGGTCGGCTACACCTTC
CDR3 protein: CAWSPGGVGYTF

J gene: TRBJ1-5
clone size: .
D gene: TRBD1
V gene: TRBV5-1
CDR3 DNA: TGCGCCAGCAGCTTGGAGGGGGCCGGCAATCAGCCCCAGCATTTT
CDR3 protein: CASSLEGAGNQPQHF

J gene: TRBJ2-1
clone size: .
D gene: TRBD2
V gene: TRBV7-2
CDR3 DNA: TGTGCCAGCAGCTTAAGGTTGGCTAGCGGGGGGCCTAATGAGCAGTTCTTC
CDR3 protein: CASSLRLASGGPNEQFF

J gene: TRBJ1-2
clone size: .
D gene: .
V gene: TRBV6-5
CDR3 DNA: TGTGCCAGCAGTTACCTGCAGGACTATGGCTACACCTTC
CDR3 protein: CASSYLQDYGYTF

J gene: TRBJ1-1
clone size: .
D gene: .
V gene: TRBV19
CDR3 DNA: TGTGCCAGTAGTATAGTAGCTCAGATGAACACTGAAGCTTTCTTT
CDR3 protein: CASSIVAQMNTEAFF

J gene: TRBJ1-2
clone size: .
D gene: TRBD1
V gene: TRBV5-1
CDR3 DNA: TGCGCCAGCAGCGGTGGGACAGGGCGGTCCTATGGCTACACCTTC
CDR3 protein: CASSGGTGRSYGYTF

J gene: TRBJ2-5
clone size: .
D gene: .
V gene: TRBV18
CDR3 DNA: TGTGCCAGCTCACCAAGGCAGGGGGGAGAGGAGACCCAGTACTTC
CDR3 protein: CASSPRQGGEETQYF

J gene: TRBJ1-5
clone size: .
D gene: .
V gene: TRBV5-1
CDR3 DNA: TGCGCCAGCAGCCCCCAGGGGCTAACGGGCAATCAGCCCCAGCATTTT
CDR3 protein: CASSPQGLTGNQPQHF

J gene: TRBJ2-2
clone size: .
D gene: .
V gene: TRBV4-3
CDR3 DNA: TGCGCCAGCAGCCCCCGTAGCGCGGGCACCGGGGAGCTGTTTTTT
CDR3 protein: CASSPRSAGTGELFF

J gene: TRBJ1-1
clone size: .
D gene: TRBD1
V gene: TRBV3-1/TRBV3-2
CDR3 DNA: TGTGCCAGCAGCCTCGGGACAGGGAGGACTGAAGCTTTCTTT
CDR3 protein: CASSLGTGRTEAFF

J gene: TRBJ1-4
clone size: .
D gene: TRBD1
V gene: TRBV5-1
CDR3 DNA: TGCGCCAGCAGCAGGACAGGGGGTCGCGAAAAACTGTTTTTT
CDR3 protein: CASSRTGGREKLFF

J gene: TRBJ1-4
clone size: .
D gene: .
V gene: TRBV7-2
CDR3 DNA: TGTGCCAGCAGCTTTGCTACTCCAACTAATGAAAAACTGTTTTTT
CDR3 protein: CASSFATPTNEKLFF